The source of this T cell receptor beta chain is a study of T cells in Graves' hyperthyroidism and ophthalmopathy. Researchers defined stable Graves' hyperthyroidism as no ophthalmopathy progression within 18 months. Clinicians diagnosed patients from clinical symptoms, serum thyroxine and TRAb, thyroid ultrasound and orbital computed tomography. RNA transcripts served as the template for amplifying TCR beta CDR3 regions. HTBI primers were the set used in a first-round RT-PCR of the TCR CDR3. TCRdb reprocessed the multiplex PCR reads with MiXCR, giving one entry per CDR3 protein. The sample lists about 200,000 distinct CDR3 sequences; 18% were seen once. The CDR3 length is 16 residues. V lost 0 bases, J lost 2 bases, and 11 bases lay in between. Germline assignment: CDR1 SGDLS and CDR2 YYNGEE.

The chain carries TRBV9 and TRBJ2-2; D is ambiguous. This receptor was taken from a middle-aged man with Graves' hyperthyroidism. Material: blood. The CDR3 DNA is TGTGCCAGCAGCGTAGAGATTGCGCCCAACACCGGGGAGCTGTTTTTT. This encodes CASSVEIAPNTGELFF.